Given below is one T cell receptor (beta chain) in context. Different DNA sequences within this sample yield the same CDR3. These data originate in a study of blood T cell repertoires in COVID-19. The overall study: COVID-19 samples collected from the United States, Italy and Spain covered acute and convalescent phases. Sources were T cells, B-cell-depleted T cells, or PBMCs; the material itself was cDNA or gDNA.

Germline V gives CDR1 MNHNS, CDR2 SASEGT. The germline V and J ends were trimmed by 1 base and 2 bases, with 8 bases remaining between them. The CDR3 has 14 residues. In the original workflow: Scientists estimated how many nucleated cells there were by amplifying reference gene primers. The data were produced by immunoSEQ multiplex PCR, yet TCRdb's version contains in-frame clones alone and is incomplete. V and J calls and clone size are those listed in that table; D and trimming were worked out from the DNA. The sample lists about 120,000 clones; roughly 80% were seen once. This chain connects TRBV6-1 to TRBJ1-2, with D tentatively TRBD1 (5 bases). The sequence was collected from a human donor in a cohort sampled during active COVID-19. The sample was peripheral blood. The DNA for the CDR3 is TGTGCCAGCAGTGAAGGTGGGGGGAACTATGGCTACACCTTC. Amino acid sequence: CASSEGGGNYGYTF.